This is a list of T cell receptor beta chains from one sample in a study of T-cell reconstitution after alpha-beta-depleted transplantation in children. Each CDR3 protein gets one entry after TCRdb re-called the PCR reads with MiXCR. The profile shows over 25,000 distinct CDR3 sequences, 6.4% of them singletons. Source: peripheral blood, taken 60 days after TCRalphabeta/CD19-depleted stem cell transplant. The receptors come from a child younger than two who had a stem cell transplant for acute myeloid leukemia, so the T cells may come from the graft donor. Each CDR3 is given without its conserved first and last residue.

>TRBV5-1|TRBJ1-5
ASSLSDGSNQPQH
>TRBV29-1|TRBJ1-2
SVDILGLFDYGYT
>TRBV29-1|TRBJ2-3
SVRGTGGPDTQY
>TRBV29-1|TRBJ1-2
SVPWGDGYT
>TRBV4-2|TRBJ2-5
ASSQDGPSGTLQETQY
>TRBV24-1|TRBJ2-2
ATSAQSYTGELF
>TRBV28|TRBJ2-1
ASSLRTGSYNEQF
>TRBV7-8|TRBJ2-5
ASSPRTSGETQY
>TRBV29-1|TRBJ2-3
SVEAGGTQY
>TRBV7-9|TRBJ2-5
ASSPNDRLYQETQY
>TRBV10-3|TRBJ2-7
AISENPDTAYEQY
>TRBV20-1|TRBJ2-7
SALPGTGGNEQY
>TRBV27|TRBJ2-2
ASSLFWSGELF
>TRBV6-5|TRBJ1-2
ASSYSSSGGYGYT
>TRBV4-2|TRBJ1-1
ASSQDWRYRGFGNTEAF
>TRBV7-9|TRBJ1-2
ASSLGSQWIYGYT
>TRBV7-9|TRBJ1-2
ASSLWQVNGYT
>TRBV4-2|TRBJ2-4
ASSQEGKAKNIQY
>TRBV11-2|TRBJ2-2
ASSHLTGWEGELF
>TRBV20-1|TRBJ2-3
SVGDDTDTQY
>TRBV20-1|TRBJ2-7
SQDGQIVYEQY
>TRBV5-1|TRBJ1-2
ASSWRGPNYGYT